This T cell receptor beta chain derives from a study of CXCR3-negative and CXCR3-positive naive CD8 T cells. The CDR3 runs to 17 residues. Germline V gene sequence: CDR1 MDHEN, CDR2 SYDVKM. Cells classed as naive CD8+ T cells were CD45RO-CCR7+CD27+CD95-. 5' RACE with UMI labels generated the TRB cDNA libraries. For each CDR3 protein, TCRdb gives one entry from its re-call of the 5' RACE reads, without DNA. The sample has 75,000 to 100,000 distinct CDR3 sequences. V gene TRBV28 combines with J gene TRBJ1-1; the D call of TRBD1 rests on TCRdb alone, since no DNA is present to check it. The receptor's source is a human donor in good health. Some clones in this sample may be carry-over from other donors' samples. Sequenced sample: naive CXCR3- CD8+ T cells from blood. The subset denotes: CD45RO-CCR7+CD27+CD95- naive CD8+ T cells lacking CXCR3 (TNR3-). CDR3 region: CASSSPIPSTSETEAFF.